This TCR beta chain was found in a study of STAT5B mutations in CD4+ large granular lymphocyte leukemia. Sequencing was performed with immunoSEQ multiplex PCR; in TCRdb, only in-frame clones are kept and a portion is missing. The table records tens of thousands of clones, around nine tenths of them present only once. Findings of the study overall: 8/27 top patient clones versus 2/35 control clones were TRBV06-family. No patients shared main leukemic clonotypes, though roughly 25% appeared at low frequency elsewhere.

Worth noting for this clone: Its antigen is still unknown.

CDR3 length: 13 amino acids. V shed 4 bases and J shed 3 bases, with 10 bases lying between them. The V gene's germline CDR1 is LNHDA and CDR2 SQIVND (reference sequence). Sequenced: CD4+ T cells from blood buffy coats. This receptor was obtained from a human donor in good health. This sequence joins TRBV19 and TRBJ2-7; no reliable D call. The CDR3 nucleotides are TGTGCCAGTAGTAGCGACCCTTTCTACGAGCAGTACTTC. This translates into CASSSDPFYEQYF.